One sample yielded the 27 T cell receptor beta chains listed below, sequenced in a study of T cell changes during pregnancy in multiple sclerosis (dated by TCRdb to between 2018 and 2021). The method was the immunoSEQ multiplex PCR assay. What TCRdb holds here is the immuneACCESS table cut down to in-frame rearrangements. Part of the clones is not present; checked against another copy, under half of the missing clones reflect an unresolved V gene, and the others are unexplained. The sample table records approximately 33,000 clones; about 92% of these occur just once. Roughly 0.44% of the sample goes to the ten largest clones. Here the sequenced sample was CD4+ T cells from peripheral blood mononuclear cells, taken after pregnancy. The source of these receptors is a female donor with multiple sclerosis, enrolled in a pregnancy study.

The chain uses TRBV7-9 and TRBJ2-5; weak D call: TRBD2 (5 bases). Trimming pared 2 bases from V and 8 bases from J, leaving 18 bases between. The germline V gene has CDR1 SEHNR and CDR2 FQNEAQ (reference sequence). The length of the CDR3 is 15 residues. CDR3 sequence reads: CASSLIDGVPGTQYF. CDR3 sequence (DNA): TGTGCCAGCAGCTTAATAGATGGGGTACCGGGAACCCAGTACTTC.

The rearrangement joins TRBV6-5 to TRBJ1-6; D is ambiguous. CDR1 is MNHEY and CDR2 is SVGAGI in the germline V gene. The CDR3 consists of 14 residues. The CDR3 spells CDNSSREGDSPLHF. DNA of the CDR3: TGTGACAACAGTTCGAGGGAAGGAGATTCACCCCTCCACTTT.

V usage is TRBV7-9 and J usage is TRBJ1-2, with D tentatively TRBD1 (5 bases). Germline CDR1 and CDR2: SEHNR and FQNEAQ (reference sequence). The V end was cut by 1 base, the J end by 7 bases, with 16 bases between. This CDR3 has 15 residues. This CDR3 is CASSLVTPGLTGYTF. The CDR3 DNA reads TGTGCCAGCAGCTTAGTTACACCAGGGTTGACTGGCTACACCTTC.

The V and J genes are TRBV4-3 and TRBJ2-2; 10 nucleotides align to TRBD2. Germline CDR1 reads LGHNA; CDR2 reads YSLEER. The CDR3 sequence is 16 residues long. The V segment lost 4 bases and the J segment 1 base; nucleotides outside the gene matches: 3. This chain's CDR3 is CASSLGLAVNTGELFF. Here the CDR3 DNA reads TGCGCCAGCAGCCTCGGACTAGCGGTGAACACCGGGGAGCTGTTTTTT.

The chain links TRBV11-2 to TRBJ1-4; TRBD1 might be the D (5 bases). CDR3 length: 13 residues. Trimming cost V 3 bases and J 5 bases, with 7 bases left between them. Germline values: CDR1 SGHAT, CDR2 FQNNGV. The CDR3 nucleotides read TGTGCCAGCAGCTTGGGGCAGAATGAAAAACTGTTTTTT. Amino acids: CASSLGQNEKLFF.

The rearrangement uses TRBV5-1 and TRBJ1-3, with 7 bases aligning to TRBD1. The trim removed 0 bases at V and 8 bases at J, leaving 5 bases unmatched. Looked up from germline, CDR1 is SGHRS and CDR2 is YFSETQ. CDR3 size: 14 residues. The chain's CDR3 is CASSLVGGTDTIYF. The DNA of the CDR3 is TGCGCCAGCAGCTTGGTAGGGGGCACGGACACCATATATTTT. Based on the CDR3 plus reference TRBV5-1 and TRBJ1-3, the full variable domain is KAGVTQTPRYLIKTRGQQVTLSCSPISGHRSVSWYQQTPGQGLQFLFEYFSETQRNKGNFPGRFSGRQFSNSRSEMNVSTLELGDSALYLCASSLVGGTDTIYFGEGSWLTVV.

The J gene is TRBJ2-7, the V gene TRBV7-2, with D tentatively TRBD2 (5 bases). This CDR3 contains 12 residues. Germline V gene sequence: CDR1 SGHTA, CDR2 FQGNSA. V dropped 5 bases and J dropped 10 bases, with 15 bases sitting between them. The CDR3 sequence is CASSGNSSPQYF. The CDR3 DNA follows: TGTGCCAGCAGCGGGAACTCTAGCCCCCAGTACTTC.

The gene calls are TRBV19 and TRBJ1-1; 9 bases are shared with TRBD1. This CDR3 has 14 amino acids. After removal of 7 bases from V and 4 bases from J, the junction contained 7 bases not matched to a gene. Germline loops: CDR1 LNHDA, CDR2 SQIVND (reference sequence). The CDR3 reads CASTLTGGSTEAFF. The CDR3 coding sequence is TGTGCCAGTACCCTGACAGGGGGAAGCACTGAAGCTTTCTTT.

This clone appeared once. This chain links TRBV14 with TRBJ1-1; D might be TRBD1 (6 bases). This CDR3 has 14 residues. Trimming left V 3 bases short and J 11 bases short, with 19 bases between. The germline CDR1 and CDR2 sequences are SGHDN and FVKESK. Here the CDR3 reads CASSHPRGGVRAFF. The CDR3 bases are TGTGCCAGCAGCCACCCTAGGGGGGGAGTGCGGGCTTTCTTT.

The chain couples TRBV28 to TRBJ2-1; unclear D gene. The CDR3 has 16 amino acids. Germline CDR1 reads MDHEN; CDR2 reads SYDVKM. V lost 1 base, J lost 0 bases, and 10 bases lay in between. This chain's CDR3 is CASSLLGARSYNEQFF. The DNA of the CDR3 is TGTGCCAGCAGTTTATTGGGCGCCCGCTCCTACAATGAGCAGTTCTTC. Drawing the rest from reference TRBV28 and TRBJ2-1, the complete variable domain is DVKVTQSSRYLVKRTGEKVFLECVQDMDHENMFWYRQDPGLGLRLIYFSYDVKMKEKGDIPEGYSVSREKKERFSLILESASTNQTSMYLCASSLLGARSYNEQFFGPGTRLTVL.

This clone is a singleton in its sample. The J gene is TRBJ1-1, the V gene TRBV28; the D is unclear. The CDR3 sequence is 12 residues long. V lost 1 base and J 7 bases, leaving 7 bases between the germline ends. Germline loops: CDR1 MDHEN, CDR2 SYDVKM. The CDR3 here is CASSLLQSEAFF. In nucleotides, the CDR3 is TGTGCCAGCAGTTTATTACAGAGTGAAGCTTTCTTT.

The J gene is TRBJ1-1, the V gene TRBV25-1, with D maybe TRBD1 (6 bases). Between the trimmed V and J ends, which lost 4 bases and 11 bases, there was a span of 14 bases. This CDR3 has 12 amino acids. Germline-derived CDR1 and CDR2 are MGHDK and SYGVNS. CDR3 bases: TGTGCCAGCAGTGGCTCGGGGGGCTCGGCTTTCTTT. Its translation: CASSGSGGSAFF.

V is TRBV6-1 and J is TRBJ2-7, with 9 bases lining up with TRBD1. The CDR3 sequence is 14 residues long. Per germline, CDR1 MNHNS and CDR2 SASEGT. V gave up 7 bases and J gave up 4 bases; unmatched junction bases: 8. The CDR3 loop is CASTSDRGVYEQYF. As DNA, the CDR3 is TGTGCCAGCACTTCCGACAGGGGGGTGTACGAGCAGTACTTC.

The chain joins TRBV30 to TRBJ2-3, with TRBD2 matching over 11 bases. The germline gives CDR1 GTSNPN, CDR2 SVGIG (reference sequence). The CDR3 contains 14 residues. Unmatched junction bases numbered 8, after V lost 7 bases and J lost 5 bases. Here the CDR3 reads CALRPLAGGDTQYF. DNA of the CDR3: TGTGCCTTGAGACCTCTAGCGGGGGGAGATACGCAGTATTTT.

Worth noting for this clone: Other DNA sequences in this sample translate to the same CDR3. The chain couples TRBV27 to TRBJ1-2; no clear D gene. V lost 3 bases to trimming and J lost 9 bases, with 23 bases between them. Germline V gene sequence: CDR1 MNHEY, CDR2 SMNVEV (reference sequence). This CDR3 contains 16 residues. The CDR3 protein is CASSFTPPRLPLSYTF. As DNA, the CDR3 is TGTGCCAGCAGTTTTACCCCCCCGCGCCTTCCTCTTAGCTACACCTTC.

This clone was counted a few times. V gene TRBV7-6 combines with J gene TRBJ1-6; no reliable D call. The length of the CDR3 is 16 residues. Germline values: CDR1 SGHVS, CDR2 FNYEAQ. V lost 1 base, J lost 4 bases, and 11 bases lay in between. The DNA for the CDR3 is TGTGCCAGCAGCTTAGGAGGTGCGGAATATAATTCACCCCTCCACTTT. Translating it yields CASSLGGAEYNSPLHF.

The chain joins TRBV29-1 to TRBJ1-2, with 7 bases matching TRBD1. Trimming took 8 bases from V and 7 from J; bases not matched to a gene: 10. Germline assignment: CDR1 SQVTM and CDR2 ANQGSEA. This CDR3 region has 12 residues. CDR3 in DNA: TGCAGCTCCACCTTTGACAGGGTTGGCTACACCTTC. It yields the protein CSSTFDRVGYTF.

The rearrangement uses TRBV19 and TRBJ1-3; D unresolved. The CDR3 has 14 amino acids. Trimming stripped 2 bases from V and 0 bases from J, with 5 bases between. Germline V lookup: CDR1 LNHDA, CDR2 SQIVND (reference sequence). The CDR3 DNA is TGTGCCAGTAGTATACAGGACTCTGGAAACACCATATATTTT. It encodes CASSIQDSGNTIYF.

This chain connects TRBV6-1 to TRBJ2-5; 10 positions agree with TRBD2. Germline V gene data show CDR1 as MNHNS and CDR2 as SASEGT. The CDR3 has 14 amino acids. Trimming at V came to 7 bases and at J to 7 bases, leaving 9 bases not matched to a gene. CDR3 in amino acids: CASTKAGGPGTQYF. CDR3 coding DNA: TGTGCCAGCACCAAAGCGGGGGGGCCTGGGACCCAGTACTTC.

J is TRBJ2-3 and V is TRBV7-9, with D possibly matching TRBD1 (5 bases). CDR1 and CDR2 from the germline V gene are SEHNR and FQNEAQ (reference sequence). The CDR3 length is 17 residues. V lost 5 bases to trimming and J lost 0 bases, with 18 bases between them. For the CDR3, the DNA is TGTGCCAGCAGCCTACATGGTAGGGGCGGTAGCACAGATACGCAGTATTTT. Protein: CASSLHGRGGSTDTQYF.

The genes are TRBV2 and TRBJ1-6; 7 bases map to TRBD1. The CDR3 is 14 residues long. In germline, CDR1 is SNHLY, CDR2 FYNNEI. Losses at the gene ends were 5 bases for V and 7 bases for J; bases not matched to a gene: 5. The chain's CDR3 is CASSLTGQNSPLHF. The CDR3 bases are TGTGCCAGCAGTCTGACAGGGCAGAATTCACCCCTCCACTTT.

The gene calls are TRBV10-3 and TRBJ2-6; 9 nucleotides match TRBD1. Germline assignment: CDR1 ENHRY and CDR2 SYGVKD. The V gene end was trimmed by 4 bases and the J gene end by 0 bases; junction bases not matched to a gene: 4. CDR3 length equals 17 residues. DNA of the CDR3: TGTGCCATCAGTGGGACAGGGGTTCGCTCTGGGGCCAACGTCCTGACTTTC. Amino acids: CAISGTGVRSGANVLTF.

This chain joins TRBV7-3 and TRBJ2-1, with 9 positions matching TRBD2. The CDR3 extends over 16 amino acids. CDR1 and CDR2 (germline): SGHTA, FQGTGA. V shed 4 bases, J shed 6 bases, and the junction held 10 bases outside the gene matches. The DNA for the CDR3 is TGTGCCAGCAGCTCAGTTAGCGGGAGTTTCGTCAATGAGCAGTTCTTC. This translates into CASSSVSGSFVNEQFF.

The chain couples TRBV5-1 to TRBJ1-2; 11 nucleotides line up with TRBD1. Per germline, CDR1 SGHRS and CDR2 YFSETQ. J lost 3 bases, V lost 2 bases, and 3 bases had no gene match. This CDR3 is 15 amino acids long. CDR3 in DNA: TGCGCCAGCAGCTTACTGGACAGGGGGCACTATGGCTACACCTTC. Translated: CASSLLDRGHYGYTF.

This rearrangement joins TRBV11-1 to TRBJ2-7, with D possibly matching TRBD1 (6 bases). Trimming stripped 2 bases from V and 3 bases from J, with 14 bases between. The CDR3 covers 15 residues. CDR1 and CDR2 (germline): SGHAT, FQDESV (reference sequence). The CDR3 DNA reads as TGTGCCAGCAGCTTATGGTCAGGGGCCGACTACGAGCAGTACTTC. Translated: CASSLWSGADYEQYF.

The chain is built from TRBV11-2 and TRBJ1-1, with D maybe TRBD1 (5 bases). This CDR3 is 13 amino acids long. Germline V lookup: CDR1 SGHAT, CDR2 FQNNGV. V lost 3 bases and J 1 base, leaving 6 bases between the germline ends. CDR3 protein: CASSFGQNTEAFF. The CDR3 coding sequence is TGTGCCAGCAGCTTTGGACAGAACACTGAAGCTTTCTTT.

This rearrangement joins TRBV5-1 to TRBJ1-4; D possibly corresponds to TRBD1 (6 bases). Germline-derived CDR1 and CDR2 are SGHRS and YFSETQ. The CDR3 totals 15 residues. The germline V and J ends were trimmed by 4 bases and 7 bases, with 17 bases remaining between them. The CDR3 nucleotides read TGCGCCAGCAGCCCCAGACAGGCATTTGGTGAAAAACTGTTTTTT. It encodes CASSPRQAFGEKLFF. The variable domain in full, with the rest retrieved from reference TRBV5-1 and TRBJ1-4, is KAGVTQTPRYLIKTRGQQVTLSCSPISGHRSVSWYQQTPGQGLQFLFEYFSETQRNKGNFPGRFSGRQFSNSRSEMNVSTLELGDSALYLCASSPRQAFGEKLFFGSGTQLSVL.